The rows below give T cell receptor beta chains drawn from one sample of a study of graft-versus-host responses after intestinal transplantation. For these TCRs, the target antigens are not known. Profiled with immunoSEQ multiplex PCR; TCRdb holds only in-frame clones, not every one. The data show some 120,000 clones, approximately 92% seen once. Sequencing used unstimulated CD4+ T cells sorted from spleen or lymph node cells, obtained before transplant. The receptors originated from a human donor who was the organ donor for an intestinal transplant. Each CDR3 is given with its conserved first and last residue. Fields, in order: CDR3 protein, CDR3 DNA, clone size, V gene, D gene, J gene. D genes are given only for firm matches. Size values are once, few and many counts, or a class for expanded clones, and some rows have none.

CASSHVWDTGYGYTF,TGCGCCAGCAGCCACGTTTGGGACACCGGCTATGGCTACACCTTC,once,TRBV4-1,-,TRBJ1-2
CASGLVPGLAGVNEQFF,TGTGCTAGTGGTTTGGTTCCGGGACTAGCGGGAGTCAATGAGCAGTTCTTC,-,TRBV12-5,TRBD2,TRBJ2-1
CASSRQGNTYNEQFF,TGTGCCAGCAGTAGACAGGGTAACACCTACAATGAGCAGTTCTTC,-,TRBV28,TRBD1,TRBJ2-1
CASSLQGITGYTF,TGCGCCAGCAGCTTGCAAGGGATTACTGGCTACACCTTC,-,TRBV5-1,-,TRBJ1-2
CASSRGQGNTGELFF,TGCGCCAGCAGCCGCGGACAGGGGAACACCGGGGAGCTGTTTTTT,-,TRBV4-1,TRBD1,TRBJ2-2
CASSVAPGPGLAGNEQFF,TGTGCCAGCAGCGTAGCGCCCGGGCCCGGGCTAGCGGGGAATGAGCAGTTCTTC,once,TRBV9,TRBD2,TRBJ2-1
CASSGGGDTEAFF,TGTGCCAGCAGCGGGGGAGGGGACACTGAAGCTTTCTTT,-,TRBV6-5,-,TRBJ1-1
CASSMLGLTQYF,TGTGCCAGCAGCATGTTGGGACTCACGCAGTATTTT,-,TRBV5-6,-,TRBJ2-3
CASSLFGGLGETQYF,TGTGCCAGCAGCTTATTTGGAGGGTTGGGGGAGACCCAGTACTTC,-,TRBV7-9,-,TRBJ2-5
CASRNGNTGELFF,TGCGCCAGCAGGAATGGTAACACCGGGGAGCTGTTTTTT,-,TRBV5-1,-,TRBJ2-2
CASSLNWGSNQPQHF,TGTGCCAGCAGCTTAAATTGGGGCAGCAATCAGCCCCAGCATTTT,-,TRBV7-2,-,TRBJ1-5
CSALVGEAYNEQFF,TGCAGCGCGCTAGTGGGAGAGGCCTACAATGAGCAGTTCTTC,-,TRBV29-1,-,TRBJ2-1
CASSLDRGRAYEQYF,TGCGCCAGCAGCCTAGACAGGGGGCGCGCATACGAGCAGTACTTC,-,TRBV5-1,TRBD1,TRBJ2-7
CASSYTGSLSEQYF,TGTGCCAGTAGTTACACGGGGTCTCTAAGCGAGCAGTACTTC,-,TRBV19,-,TRBJ2-7
CAWSRRTGGLIGYTF,TGTGCCTGGAGCCGCCGGACAGGGGGCCTTATTGGCTACACCTTC,-,TRBV30,TRBD1,TRBJ1-2
CAWSFHRTSGPQSLTDTQYF,TGTGCCTGGAGTTTCCATCGGACTAGCGGGCCACAGAGCCTCACAGATACGCAGTATTTT,-,TRBV30,TRBD2,TRBJ2-3
CASSLEVDRGNYGYTF,TGCGCCAGCAGTCTGGAAGTTGATCGGGGCAACTATGGCTACACCTTC,-,TRBV23-1,-,TRBJ1-2
CASSTPTGWQPQHF,TGTGCCAGTAGTACCCCGACAGGGTGGCAGCCCCAGCATTTT,-,TRBV19,TRBD1,TRBJ1-5
CASSLATEAFF,TGTGCCAGCAGTTTGGCCACTGAAGCTTTCTTT,-,TRBV28,-,TRBJ1-1
CASRLVQGDQPQHF,TGTGCCAGCAGGCTGGTCCAGGGCGATCAGCCCCAGCATTTT,-,TRBV28,-,TRBJ1-5
CATSRDLGGGSSYEQYF,TGTGCCACCAGCAGAGATCTGGGAGGGGGCTCTTCCTACGAGCAGTACTTC,once,TRBV15,-,TRBJ2-7
CASSRLDREGETQYF,TGTGCCAGCAGCCGATTGGACAGGGAGGGAGAGACCCAGTACTTC,-,TRBV28,-,TRBJ2-5
CASSLPYTTGELFF,TGCGCCAGCAGCTTACCGTACACGACCGGGGAGCTGTTTTTT,-,TRBV5-1,-,TRBJ2-2
CASSAETANEKLFF,TGTGCCAGCTCAGCTGAAACAGCTAATGAAAAACTGTTTTTT,-,TRBV18,-,TRBJ1-4
CASKQSGASTDTQYF,TGTGCCAGCAAACAATCAGGGGCCTCCACAGATACGCAGTATTTT,-,TRBV2,-,TRBJ2-3
CASTPGGLRYGYTF,TGTGCCAGCACCCCCGGGGGACTTCGTTATGGCTACACCTTC,-,TRBV6-5,-,TRBJ1-2
CASSHRLAETYEQYF,TGCGCCAGCAGCCACCGACTAGCGGAAACCTACGAGCAGTACTTC,-,TRBV4-3,TRBD2,TRBJ2-7
CASSLPTARGGETQYF,TGTGCCAGCAGTTTACCAACCGCCAGGGGCGGGGAGACCCAGTACTTC,-,TRBV28,-,TRBJ2-5
CASSVVSGLDTGELFF,TGTGCCAGCAGCGTAGTGTCCGGGCTCGACACCGGGGAGCTGTTTTTT,-,TRBV7-3,-,TRBJ2-2
CASSLWSPYNEQFF,TGTGCCAGCAGTTTGTGGAGCCCCTACAATGAGCAGTTCTTC,-,TRBV28,-,TRBJ2-1
CASSLLAYSTDTQYF,TGTGCCAGCAGCTTACTAGCGTATAGCACAGATACGCAGTATTTT,-,TRBV7-2,-,TRBJ2-3
CASSKGSTGSNQPQHF,TGTGCCAGTAGTAAAGGGTCCACGGGGAGCAATCAGCCCCAGCATTTT,-,TRBV19,-,TRBJ1-5
CASSETVAKNIQYF,TGTGCCAGCAGCGAAACGGTGGCCAAAAACATTCAGTACTTC,-,TRBV14,-,TRBJ2-4
CASSPRPGHGGTGELFF,TGTGCCAGCTCACCGAGGCCAGGGCATGGGGGAACCGGGGAGCTGTTTTTT,-,TRBV18,-,TRBJ2-2
CASSPRGLSNEKLFF,TGTGCCAGCAGCCCTCGGGGGCTATCTAATGAAAAACTGTTTTTT,-,TRBV7-2,-,TRBJ1-4
CASSFGGSSYNEQFF,TGTGCCAGCAGCTTCGGGGGCAGCTCCTACAATGAGCAGTTCTTC,once,TRBV7-8,-,TRBJ2-1
CASSQQGGGTEAFF,TGTGCCAGCAGTCAACAGGGGGGGGGCACTGAAGCTTTCTTT,-,TRBV2,TRBD1,TRBJ1-1
CASSQDAGRGGYTF,TGCGCCAGCAGCCAAGATGCAGGGCGGGGAGGCTACACCTTC,few,TRBV4-3,-,TRBJ1-2
CASSIVQGPVGAFF,TGTGCCAGTAGTATAGTCCAGGGGCCCGTCGGAGCTTTCTTT,-,TRBV19,-,TRBJ1-1
CASSLIVPGQGREQFF,TGTGCCAGCAGCTTAATCGTCCCGGGACAGGGGCGGGAGCAGTTCTTC,-,TRBV5-6,TRBD1,TRBJ2-1
CAWGGLAGTQYF,TGTGCCTGGGGGGGCCTAGCGGGGACCCAGTACTTC,-,TRBV30,TRBD2,TRBJ2-5
CAITRDRGTPGNTIYF,TGTGCCATCACACGGGACAGGGGGACTCCTGGAAACACCATATATTTT,few,TRBV10-3,TRBD1,TRBJ1-3
CASSLEGGSGNTIYF,TGTGCCAGCAGCTTAGAAGGAGGGTCTGGAAACACCATATATTTT,-,TRBV7-2,-,TRBJ1-3
CAISGLAGNKFF,TGTGCCATCAGTGGACTAGCGGGAAACAAGTTCTTC,once,TRBV10-3,TRBD2,TRBJ2-1
CAWGDSNTEAFF,TGTGCCTGGGGGGACAGCAACACTGAAGCTTTCTTT,-,TRBV30,TRBD1,TRBJ1-1
CASSIARPGTGSSYEQYF,TGTGCCAGTAGTATAGCTCGCCCAGGGACAGGAAGCTCCTACGAGCAGTACTTC,-,TRBV19,TRBD1,TRBJ2-7
CASTDSGRSFYGYTF,TGTGCCAGTACCGACTCGGGACGGTCCTTCTATGGCTACACCTTC,-,TRBV19,-,TRBJ1-2
CAWSVGGNQPQHF,TGTGCCTGGAGTGTGGGCGGCAATCAGCCCCAGCATTTT,once,TRBV30,-,TRBJ1-5
CASRRQAGGEKLFF,TGTGCCAGCAGGAGACAGGCCGGAGGAGAAAAACTGTTTTTT,-,TRBV2,-,TRBJ1-4
CASGSVGRGNYEQYF,TGTGCCAGTGGAAGCGTGGGACGGGGGAACTACGAGCAGTACTTC,-,TRBV28,-,TRBJ2-7
CSARSVNTIYF,TGCAGTGCTAGAAGCGTTAACACCATATATTTT,-,TRBV20-1,-,TRBJ1-3
CAWTVGNTIYF,TGTGCCTGGACGGTTGGAAACACCATATATTTT,-,TRBV30,-,TRBJ1-3
CASSPRPGPDTQYF,TGTGCCAGCAGCCCGAGACCAGGGCCAGATACGCAGTATTTT,-,TRBV9,-,TRBJ2-3
CASSASDGLNSPLHF,TGTGCCAGCAGCGCTTCGGACGGGTTAAATTCACCCCTCCACTTT,-,TRBV6-1,-,TRBJ1-6
CASSVSGRGVDEQYF,TGTGCCAGCAGTGTCTCCGGGAGGGGGGTGGACGAGCAGTACTTC,-,TRBV6-1,TRBD2,TRBJ2-7